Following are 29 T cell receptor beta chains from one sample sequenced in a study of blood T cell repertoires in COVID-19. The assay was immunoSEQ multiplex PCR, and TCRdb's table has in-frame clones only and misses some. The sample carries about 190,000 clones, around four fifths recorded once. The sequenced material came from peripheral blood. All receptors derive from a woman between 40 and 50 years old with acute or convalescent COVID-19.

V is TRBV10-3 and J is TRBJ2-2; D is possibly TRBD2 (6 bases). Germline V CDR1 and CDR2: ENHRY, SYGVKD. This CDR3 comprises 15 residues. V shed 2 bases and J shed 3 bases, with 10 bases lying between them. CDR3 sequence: CAISEPLAYTGELFF. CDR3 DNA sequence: TGTGCCATCAGTGAGCCGCTAGCGTACACCGGGGAGCTGTTTTTT.

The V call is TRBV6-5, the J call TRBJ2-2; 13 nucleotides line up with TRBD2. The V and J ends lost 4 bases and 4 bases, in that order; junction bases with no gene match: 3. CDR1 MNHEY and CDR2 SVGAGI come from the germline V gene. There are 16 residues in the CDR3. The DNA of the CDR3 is TGTGCCAGCAGTTCCGGACTAGCGGGAGTCACCGGGGAGCTGTTTTTT. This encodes CASSSGLAGVTGELFF.

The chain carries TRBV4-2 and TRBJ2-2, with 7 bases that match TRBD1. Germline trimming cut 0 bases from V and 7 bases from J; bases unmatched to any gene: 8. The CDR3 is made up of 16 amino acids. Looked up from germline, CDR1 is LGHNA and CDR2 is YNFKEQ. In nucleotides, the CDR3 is TGTGCCAGCAGCCAAGAGTACAGGGGCATCATCGGGGAGCTGTTTTTT. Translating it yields CASSQEYRGIIGELFF.

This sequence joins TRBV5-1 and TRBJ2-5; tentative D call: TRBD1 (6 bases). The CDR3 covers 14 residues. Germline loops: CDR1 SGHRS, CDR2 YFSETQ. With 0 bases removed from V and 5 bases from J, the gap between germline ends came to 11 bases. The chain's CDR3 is CASSLAGADETQYF. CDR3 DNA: TGCGCCAGCAGCTTGGCAGGGGCGGACGAGACCCAGTACTTC.

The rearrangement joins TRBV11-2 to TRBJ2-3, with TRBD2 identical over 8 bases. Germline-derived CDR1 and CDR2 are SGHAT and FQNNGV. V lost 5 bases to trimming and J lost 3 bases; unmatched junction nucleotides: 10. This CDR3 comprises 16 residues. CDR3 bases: TGTGCCAGCAGCAAGAGCGGGAGAGTGGGAACAGATACGCAGTATTTT. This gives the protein CASSKSGRVGTDTQYF.

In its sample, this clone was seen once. The CDR3 DNA reads as TGTGCCAGCAGAAACCCCGGTCAGGGGAACACTGAAGCTTTCTTT. It is translated as CASRNPGQGNTEAFF. This sequence joins TRBV3-1 (or the pseudogene TRBV3-2) and TRBJ1-1, with D maybe TRBD1 (5 bases). V shed 6 bases and J shed 1 base, with 15 bases lying between them. The CDR3 has 15 residues. Germline CDR1 LGHDT, CDR2 YNNKEL (reference sequence).

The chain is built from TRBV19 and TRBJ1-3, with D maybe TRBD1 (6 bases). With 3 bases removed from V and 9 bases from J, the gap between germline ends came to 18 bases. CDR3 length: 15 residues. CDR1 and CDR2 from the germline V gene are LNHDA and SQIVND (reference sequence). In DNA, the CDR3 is TGTGCCAGTAGTATCACGGGGACAAGCATCGGCACCATATATTTT. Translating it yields CASSITGTSIGTIYF.

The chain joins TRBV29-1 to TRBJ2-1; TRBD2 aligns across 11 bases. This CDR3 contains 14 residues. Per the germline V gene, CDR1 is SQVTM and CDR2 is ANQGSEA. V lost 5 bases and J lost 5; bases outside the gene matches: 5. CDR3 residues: CSVRGTSGHNEQFF. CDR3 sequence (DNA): TGCAGCGTTCGGGGGACTAGCGGACACAATGAGCAGTTCTTC.

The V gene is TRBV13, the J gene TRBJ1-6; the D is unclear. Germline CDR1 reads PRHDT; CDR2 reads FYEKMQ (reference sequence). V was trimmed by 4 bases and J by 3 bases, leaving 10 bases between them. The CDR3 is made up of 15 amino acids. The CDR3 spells CASSSPLNYNSPLHF. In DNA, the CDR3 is TGTGCCAGCAGCTCGCCTCTAAACTATAATTCACCCCTCCACTTT. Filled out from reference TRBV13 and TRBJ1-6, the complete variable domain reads AAGVIQSPRHLIKEKRETATLKCYPIPRHDTVYWYQQGPGQDPQFLISFYEKMQSDKGSIPDRFSAQQFSDYHSELNMSSLELGDSALYFCASSSPLNYNSPLHFGNGTRLTVT.

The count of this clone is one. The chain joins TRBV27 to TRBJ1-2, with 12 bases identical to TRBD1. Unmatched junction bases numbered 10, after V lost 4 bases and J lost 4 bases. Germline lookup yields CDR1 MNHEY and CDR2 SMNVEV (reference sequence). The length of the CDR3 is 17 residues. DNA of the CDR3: TGTGCCAGCAGTTCCGGGACAGGGGGCGCGTGGGCCTATGGCTACACCTTC. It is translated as CASSSGTGGAWAYGYTF.

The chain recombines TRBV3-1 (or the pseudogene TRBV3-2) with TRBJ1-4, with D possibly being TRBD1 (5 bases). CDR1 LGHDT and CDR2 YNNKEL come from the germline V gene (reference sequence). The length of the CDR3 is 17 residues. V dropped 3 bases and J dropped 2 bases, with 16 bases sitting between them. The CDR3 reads CASSHTRQFRTNEKLFF. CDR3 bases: TGTGCCAGCAGCCACACTCGACAGTTTCGTACTAATGAAAAACTGTTTTTT.

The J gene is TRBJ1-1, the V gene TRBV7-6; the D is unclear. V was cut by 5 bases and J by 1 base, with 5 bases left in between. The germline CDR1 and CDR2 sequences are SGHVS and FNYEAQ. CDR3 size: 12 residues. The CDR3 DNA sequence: TGTGCCAGCAGCCAGAAGAACACTGAAGCTTTCTTT. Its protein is CASSQKNTEAFF.

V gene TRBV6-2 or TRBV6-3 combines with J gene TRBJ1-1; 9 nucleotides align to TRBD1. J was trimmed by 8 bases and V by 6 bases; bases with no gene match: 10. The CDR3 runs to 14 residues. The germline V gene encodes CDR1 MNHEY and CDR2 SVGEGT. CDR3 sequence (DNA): TGTGCCAGCAGCCTTCGACGACAGGGGGTAGAAGCTTTCTTT. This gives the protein CASSLRRQGVEAFF.

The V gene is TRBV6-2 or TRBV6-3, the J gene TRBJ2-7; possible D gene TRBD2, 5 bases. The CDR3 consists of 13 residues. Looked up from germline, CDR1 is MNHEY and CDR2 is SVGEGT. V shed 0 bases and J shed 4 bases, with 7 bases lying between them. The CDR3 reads CASSYSGVYEQYF. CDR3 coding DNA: TGTGCCAGCAGTTACTCGGGAGTTTACGAGCAGTACTTC.

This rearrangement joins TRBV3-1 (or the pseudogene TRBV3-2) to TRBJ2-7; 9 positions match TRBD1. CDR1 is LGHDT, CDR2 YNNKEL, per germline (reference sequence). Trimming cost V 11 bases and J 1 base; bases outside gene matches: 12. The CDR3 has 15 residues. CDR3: CASGWGGTGSYEQYF. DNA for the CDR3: TGTGCCTCCGGGTGGGGAGGGACAGGGTCCTACGAGCAGTACTTC.

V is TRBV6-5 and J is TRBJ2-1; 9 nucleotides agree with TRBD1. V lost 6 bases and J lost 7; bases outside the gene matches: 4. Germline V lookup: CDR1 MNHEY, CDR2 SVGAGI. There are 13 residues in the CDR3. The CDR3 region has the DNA TGTGCCAGCAGGGGACAGGGCCGAAATGAGCAGTTCTTC. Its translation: CASRGQGRNEQFF.

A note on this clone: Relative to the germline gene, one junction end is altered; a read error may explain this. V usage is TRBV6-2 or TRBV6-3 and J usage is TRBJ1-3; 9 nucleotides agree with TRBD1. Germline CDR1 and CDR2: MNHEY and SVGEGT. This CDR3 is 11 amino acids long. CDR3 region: CASSWDRAFVF. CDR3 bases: TGTGCCAGCAGTTGGGACAGGGCGTTCGTTTTT.

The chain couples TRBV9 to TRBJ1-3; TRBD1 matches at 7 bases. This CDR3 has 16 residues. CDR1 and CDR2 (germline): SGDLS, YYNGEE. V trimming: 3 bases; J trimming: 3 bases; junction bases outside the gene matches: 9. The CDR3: CASSGRQGSFGNTIYF. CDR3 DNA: TGTGCCAGCAGCGGAAGACAGGGTTCTTTTGGAAACACCATATATTTT. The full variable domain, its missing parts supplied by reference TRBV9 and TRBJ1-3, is DSGVTQTPKHLITATGQRVTLRCSPRSGDLSVYWYQQSLDQGLQFLIQYYNGEERAKGNILERFSAQQFPDLHSELNLSSLELGDSALYFCASSGRQGSFGNTIYFGEGSWLTVV.

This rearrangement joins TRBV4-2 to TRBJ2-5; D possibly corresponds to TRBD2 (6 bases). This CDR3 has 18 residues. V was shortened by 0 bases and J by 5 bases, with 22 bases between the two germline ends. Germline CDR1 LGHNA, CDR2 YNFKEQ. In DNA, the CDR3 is TGTGCCAGCAGCCAAGATCTGGAGGATTGGGGAGGTGGGGAGACCCAGTACTTC. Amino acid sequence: CASSQDLEDWGGGETQYF.

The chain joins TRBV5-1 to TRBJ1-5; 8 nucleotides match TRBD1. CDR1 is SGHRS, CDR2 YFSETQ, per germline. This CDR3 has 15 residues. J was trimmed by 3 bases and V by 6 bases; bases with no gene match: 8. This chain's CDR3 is CASTPRTGLNQPQHF. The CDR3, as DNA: TGCGCCAGCACCCCTCGGACAGGGCTCAATCAGCCCCAGCATTTT. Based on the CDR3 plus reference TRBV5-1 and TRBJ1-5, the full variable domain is KAGVTQTPRYLIKTRGQQVTLSCSPISGHRSVSWYQQTPGQGLQFLFEYFSETQRNKGNFPGRFSGRQFSNSRSEMNVSTLELGDSALYLCASTPRTGLNQPQHFGDGTRLSIL.

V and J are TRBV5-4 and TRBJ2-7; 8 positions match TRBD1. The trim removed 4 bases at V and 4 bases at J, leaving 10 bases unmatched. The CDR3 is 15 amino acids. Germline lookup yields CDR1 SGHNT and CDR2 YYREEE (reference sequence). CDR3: CASSGRQGSDYEQYF. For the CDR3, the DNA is TGTGCCAGCAGCGGACGACAGGGGTCCGATTACGAGCAGTACTTC.

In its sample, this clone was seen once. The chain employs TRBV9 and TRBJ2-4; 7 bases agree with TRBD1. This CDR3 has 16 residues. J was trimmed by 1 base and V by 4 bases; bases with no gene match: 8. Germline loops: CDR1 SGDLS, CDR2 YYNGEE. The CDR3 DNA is TGTGCCAGCAGCCCCTTCACAGGGGATGCCAAAAACATTCAGTACTTC. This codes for CASSPFTGDAKNIQYF.

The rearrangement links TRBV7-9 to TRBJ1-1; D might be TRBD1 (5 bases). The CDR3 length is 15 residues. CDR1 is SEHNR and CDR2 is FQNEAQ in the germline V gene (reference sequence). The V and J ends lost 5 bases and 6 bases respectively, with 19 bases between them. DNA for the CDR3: TGTGCCAGCAGCCACATCACAGGACGTAACTCTGAAGCTTTCTTT. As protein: CASSHITGRNSEAFF.

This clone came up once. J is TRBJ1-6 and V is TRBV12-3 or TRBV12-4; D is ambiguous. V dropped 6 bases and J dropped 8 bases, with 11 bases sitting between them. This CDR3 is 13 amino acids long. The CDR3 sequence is CASSYSHHSPLHF. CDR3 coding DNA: TGTGCCAGCAGCTACAGCCATCATTCACCCCTCCACTTT.

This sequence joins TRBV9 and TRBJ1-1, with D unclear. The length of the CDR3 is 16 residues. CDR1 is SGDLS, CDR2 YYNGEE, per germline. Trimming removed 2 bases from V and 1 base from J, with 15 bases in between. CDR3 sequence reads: CASSVNPHTGNTEAFF. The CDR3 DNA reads TGTGCCAGCAGCGTCAATCCTCATACTGGGAACACTGAAGCTTTCTTT.

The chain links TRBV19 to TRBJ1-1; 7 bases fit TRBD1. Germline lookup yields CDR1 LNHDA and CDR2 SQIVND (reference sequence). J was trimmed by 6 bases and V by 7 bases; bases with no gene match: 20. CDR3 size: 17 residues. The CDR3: CASTRARGGRAIAEAFF. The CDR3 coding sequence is TGTGCCAGTACCCGGGCGAGAGGGGGCCGTGCTATAGCTGAAGCTTTCTTT.

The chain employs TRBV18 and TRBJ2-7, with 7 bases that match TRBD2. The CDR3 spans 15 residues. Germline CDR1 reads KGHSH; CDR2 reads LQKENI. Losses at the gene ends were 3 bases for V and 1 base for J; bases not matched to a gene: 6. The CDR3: CASSPPRRESYEQYF. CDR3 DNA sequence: TGTGCCAGCTCACCCCCTCGGCGGGAGTCCTACGAGCAGTACTTC.

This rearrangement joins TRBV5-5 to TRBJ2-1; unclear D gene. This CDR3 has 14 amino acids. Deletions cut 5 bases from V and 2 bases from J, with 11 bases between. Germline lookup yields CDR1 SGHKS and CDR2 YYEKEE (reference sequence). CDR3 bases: TGTGCCAGCAGTCCAATGACTGCCTACAATGAGCAGTTCTTC. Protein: CASSPMTAYNEQFF.

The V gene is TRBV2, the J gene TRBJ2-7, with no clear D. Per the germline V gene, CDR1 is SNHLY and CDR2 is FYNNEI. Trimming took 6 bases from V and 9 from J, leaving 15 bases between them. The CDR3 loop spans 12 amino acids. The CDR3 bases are TGTGCCAGCAGGATAACTCAAACCCCGCAGTACTTC. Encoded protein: CASRITQTPQYF.